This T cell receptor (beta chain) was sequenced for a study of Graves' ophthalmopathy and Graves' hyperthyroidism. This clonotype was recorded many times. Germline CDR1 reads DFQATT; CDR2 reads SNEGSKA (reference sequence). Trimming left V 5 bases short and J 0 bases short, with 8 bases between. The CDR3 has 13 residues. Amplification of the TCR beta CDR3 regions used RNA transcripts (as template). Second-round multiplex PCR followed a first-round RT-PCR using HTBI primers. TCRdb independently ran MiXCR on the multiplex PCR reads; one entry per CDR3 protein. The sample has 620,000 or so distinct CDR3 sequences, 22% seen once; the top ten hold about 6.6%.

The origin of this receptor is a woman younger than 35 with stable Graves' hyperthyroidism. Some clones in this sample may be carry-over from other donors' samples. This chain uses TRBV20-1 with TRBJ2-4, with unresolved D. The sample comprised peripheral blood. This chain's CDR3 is CSAWTLAKNIQYF. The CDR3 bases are TGCAGTGCTTGGACCCTAGCCAAAAACATTCAGTACTTC.